This TCR beta chain was documented in a study of blood T cell repertoires in COVID-19 (dated by TCRdb to 2020 to 2021). For the study in its entirety: Collaborator samples came from the United States, Italy and Spain and covered acute and convalescent phases of COVID-19. Deeply sampled blood TCRbeta repertoires from subjects exposed to, actively infected with, or recovered from COVID-19 were included in the dataset. HLA class I and class II types, where available, came from metadata supplied by the sample provider rather than from assay-based typing. Samples were obtained from the ongoing ImmuneRACE study (first 160 participants) and from over 1,000 subjects provided by 6 global collaborators. The prospective study material was composed of cDNA or gDNA derived from T cells, B-cell-depleted T cells, or PBMCs. Sample metadata almost always included a de-identified subject ID, COVID-19 status, age in years and sex. A freely available public database, intended as a resource for researchers studying the immune response to SARS-CoV-2, is where the repertoires were released. Study-level results and caveats: Clinical and demographic metadata were provided uncurated, with the amount varying by source and participant.

Enrolling through a virtual design, the prospective study's participants ranged in age from roughly 18 to 100 years and lived across some 22 United States geographic areas. In the prospective study, cohorts were assigned on the basis of participant-reported clinical history obtained from a screening survey and a study questionnaire. Recovered participants in ImmuneRACE Cohort 3 were defined by two consecutive negative NP/OP PCR tests, clearance by a healthcare professional, or resolution of symptoms. In the prospective study, whole blood, serum and a nasopharyngeal or oropharyngeal swab were collected from each participant by mobile phlebotomists. Participants in the prospective study had the option to provide additional blood draws and questionnaires over an approximately 2-month period. Before DNA extraction, prospective study blood samples were shipped either frozen or at room temperature. From cysteine to phenylalanine, the CDR3 is 16 amino acids long. Only the CDR3 region is kept as DNA, spanning 48 bases read in frame from base 1. CDR1 SEHNR and CDR2 FQNEAQ were looked up in the germline V gene (reference sequence). V is reduced by 0 bases and J by 3 bases, leaving a spacing of 13 bases between them.

To note about this clone: There is no known antigen for this receptor. Nothing much larger sits one base from this clone, and base qualities are not available.

The immunoSEQ Assay, a bias-controlled multiplex PCR, was used to amplify TCRbeta CDR3 regions from genomic DNA. On the authors' methods: The number of nucleated cells in each sample was estimated from the amplification of reference gene primers within the assay. To quantify the absolute abundance of each unique TCRbeta CDR3 rearrangement, sequence reads were collapsed and filtered. For each sample, productive Simpson clonality was calculated by taking the square root of Simpson's diversity index across productive rearrangements. TCRdb mirrors the immuneACCESS table, restricted to in-frame sequences. Some clones are absent from its copies; in checked studies, under half trace to an unresolved V gene, and the reason for the others is unknown. That table supplies the V and J calls and clone size; D and trimming were determined from the DNA. This sample is represented by over 120,000 clones; 60% to 80% of them were singletons. Of the sample, over 2.5% is held by the ten largest clones.

The sequenced sample was PBMCs or T cells enriched from blood (not recorded which). This clonotype originated in a woman aged 50 to 60 who had recovered from COVID-19. This sequence uses TRBV7-9 and TRBJ2-3; TRBD1 is perhaps the D gene, given 5 matching bases. The CDR3 is CASSLAQGSSTDTQYF. The nucleotides are TGTGCCAGCAGCTTAGCGCAGGGTAGTAGTACAGATACGCAGTATTTT.